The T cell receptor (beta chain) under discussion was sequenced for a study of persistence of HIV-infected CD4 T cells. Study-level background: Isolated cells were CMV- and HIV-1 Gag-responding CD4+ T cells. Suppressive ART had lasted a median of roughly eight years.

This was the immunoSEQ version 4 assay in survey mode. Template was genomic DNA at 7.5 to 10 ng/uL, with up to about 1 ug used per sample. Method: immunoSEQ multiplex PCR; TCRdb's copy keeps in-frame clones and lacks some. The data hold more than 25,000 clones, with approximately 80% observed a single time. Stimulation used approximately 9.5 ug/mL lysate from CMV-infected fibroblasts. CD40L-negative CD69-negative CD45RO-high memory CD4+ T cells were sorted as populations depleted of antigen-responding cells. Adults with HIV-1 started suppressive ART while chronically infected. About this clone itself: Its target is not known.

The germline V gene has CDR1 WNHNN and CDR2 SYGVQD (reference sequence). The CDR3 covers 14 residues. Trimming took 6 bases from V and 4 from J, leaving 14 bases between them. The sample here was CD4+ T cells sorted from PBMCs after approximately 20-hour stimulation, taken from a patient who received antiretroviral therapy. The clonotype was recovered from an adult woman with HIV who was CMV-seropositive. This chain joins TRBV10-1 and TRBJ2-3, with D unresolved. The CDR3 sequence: CASSRQRGADTQYF. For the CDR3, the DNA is TGCGCCAGCAGCCGGCAGAGAGGTGCAGATACGCAGTATTTT.